A single sample gave rise to the 14 T cell receptor beta chains below, sequenced in a study of blood T cells in healthy people across ages. The use of a sample-barcoded 5' primer and a J-beta primer mix characterized a second PCR of roughly 6 to 12 cycles. TCRdb used MiXCR to reprocess the 5' RACE reads, holding one entry per CDR3 protein. The sample shows some 900,000 distinct CDR3 sequences, around 46% of them seen only once. Sequences were obtained from blood. These receptors all come from a man in his thirties or forties in good health.

This clonotype was counted between two and nine times. This chain links TRBV12-3 or TRBV12-4 with TRBJ2-7; D may be TRBD1 (5 bases). Trimming pared 7 bases from V and 0 bases from J, leaving 10 bases between. The CDR3 is 13 residues long. CDR3 residues: CASNRDSSYEQYF. The DNA of the CDR3 is TGTGCCAGCAACCGCGACAGCTCCTACGAGCAGTACTTC.

This clonotype was counted a few times. This chain joins TRBV4-3 and TRBJ2-7; D not certain. Germline-derived CDR1 and CDR2 are LGHNA and YSLEER. This CDR3 comprises 13 residues. Between the trimmed V and J ends, which lost 2 bases and 2 bases, there was a span of 7 bases. This CDR3 is CASSQHRAYEQYF. The CDR3 coding sequence is TGCGCCAGCAGCCAACACAGAGCCTACGAGCAGTACTTC.

The J gene is TRBJ1-5, the V gene TRBV4-1; 7 positions agree with TRBD1. This CDR3 has 18 residues. Trimming cost V 0 bases and J 4 bases; bases outside gene matches: 12. Per germline, CDR1 MGHRA and CDR2 YSYEKL. In DNA form, the CDR3 reads TGCGCCAGCAGCCAAGAGGGCCAGGGGGGGAGATTTAATCAGCCCCAGCATTTT. It encodes CASSQEGQGGRFNQPQHF.

This clonotype was counted a few times. The rearrangement uses TRBV28 and TRBJ2-7, with D possibly TRBD2 on 6 matching bases. Germline assignment: CDR1 MDHEN and CDR2 SYDVKM. V lost 5 bases to trimming and J lost 0 bases, with 14 bases between them. The CDR3 covers 15 residues. CDR3 loop: CASSTASVYSYEQYF. The DNA of the CDR3 is TGTGCCAGCAGTACCGCTAGCGTATACTCCTACGAGCAGTACTTC.

The CDR3 reads CATSESGGLTDTQYF. The DNA for the CDR3 is TGTGCCACCAGTGAAAGCGGGGGGCTAACAGATACGCAGTATTTT. The chain carries TRBV24-1 and TRBJ2-3; 9 nucleotides match TRBD2. The CDR3 runs 15 residues. Germline V gives CDR1 KGHDR, CDR2 SFDVKD. Trimming cost V 4 bases and J 3 bases; bases outside gene matches: 4.

This clonotype has only a few counts. The CDR3 protein is CSASGVGYGYTF. The CDR3 region has the DNA TGCAGTGCTAGCGGTGTAGGGTATGGCTACACCTTC. The chain has TRBV20-1 and TRBJ1-2; unclear D gene. Trimming took 3 bases from V and 5 from J, leaving 10 bases between them. This CDR3 is 12 amino acids long. Germline CDR1 reads DFQATT; CDR2 reads SNEGSKA (reference sequence).

The chain couples TRBV5-1 to TRBJ2-1; 7 bases map to TRBD1. The CDR3 sequence is 14 residues long. V was clipped by 5 bases and J by 9 bases; unmatched bases: 11. Germline V gene data show CDR1 as SGHRS and CDR2 as YFSETQ. CDR3 DNA: TGCGCCAGCAGTCCGAGGGGGACAGAGACTGAGCAGTTCTTC. Encoded protein: CASSPRGTETEQFF.

V usage is TRBV9 and J usage is TRBJ1-2, with a possible D match to TRBD1 (5 bases). This CDR3 has 16 amino acids. CDR1 and CDR2 from the germline V gene are SGDLS and YYNGEE. V dropped 0 bases and J dropped 4 bases, with 16 bases sitting between them. The CDR3 DNA is TGTGCCAGCAGCGTAGTAGCAACAGGTAGATTCTATGGCTACACCTTC. Encoded protein: CASSVVATGRFYGYTF.

The V call is TRBV29-1, the J call TRBJ2-2; TRBD2 matches at 9 bases. Germline V gene lookup returns CDR1 SQVTM and CDR2 ANQGSEA. J gave up 0 bases and V 3 bases, and 2 bases lay outside the gene matches. This CDR3 has 15 amino acids. CDR3 in amino acids: CSVEASGTNTGELFF. DNA of the CDR3: TGCAGCGTTGAGGCTAGCGGGACGAACACCGGGGAGCTGTTTTTT.

V gene TRBV28 combines with J gene TRBJ2-3; 9 bases are a match to TRBD2. The CDR3 extends over 14 amino acids. The junction had 3 bases not matched to a gene; V was cut back by 6 bases and J by 2 bases. CDR1 and CDR2 (germline): MDHEN, SYDVKM. CDR3 DNA: TGTGCCAGCAGGAGCGGGGGGCTCACAGATACGCAGTATTTT. Encoded protein: CASRSGGLTDTQYF.

The chain recombines TRBV7-9 with TRBJ2-1, with 10 bases that match TRBD1. The CDR3 length is 14 residues. Germline CDR1 reads SEHNR; CDR2 reads FQNEAQ (reference sequence). V dropped 7 bases and J dropped 6; count of bases not matched to a gene: 6. The CDR3 sequence: CASISGTGANEQFF. The CDR3, as DNA: TGTGCCAGCATCTCAGGGACAGGGGCCAATGAGCAGTTCTTC.

This clonotype appeared a few times. This chain uses TRBV10-3 with TRBJ2-6, with D possibly TRBD2 on 5 matching bases. The CDR3 runs to 16 residues. Trimming cost V 2 bases and J 0 bases, with 8 bases left between them. Per germline, CDR1 ENHRY and CDR2 SYGVKD. The CDR3 DNA reads as TGTGCCATCAGTGAGGGACTGAGCTCTGGGGCCAACGTCCTGACTTTC. Residues: CAISEGLSSGANVLTF.

This clonotype was picked up many times. The chain recombines TRBV7-2 with TRBJ1-5; 8 nucleotides match TRBD1. Germline assignment: CDR1 SGHTA and CDR2 FQGNSA. This CDR3 spans 15 amino acids. J lost 6 bases, V lost 6 bases, and 10 bases had no gene match. The CDR3 DNA reads TGTGCCAGCAGTTTAACAGGGGGGTTTCGTCAGCCCCAGCATTTT. This gives the protein CASSLTGGFRQPQHF. Together with reference TRBV7-2 and TRBJ1-5, the CDR3 gives the full variable domain: GAGVSQSPSNKVTEKGKDVELRCDPISGHTALYWYRQSLGQGLEFLIYFQGNSAPDKSGLPSDRFSAERTGGSVSTLTIQRTQQEDSAVYLCASSLTGGFRQPQHFGDGTRLSIL.

Details on this clonotype: Sequence at one end of the junction differs from germline and may be a read error. The gene calls are TRBV6-6 and TRBJ2-1; unclear D gene. The V gene's germline CDR1 is MNHNY and CDR2 SVGAGI (reference sequence). The CDR3 totals 12 residues. CDR3 amino acids: CASGYTDNEQFF. The CDR3 coding sequence is TGTGCCAGCGGTTATACGGACAATGAGCAGTTCTTC.